This T cell receptor beta chain was sequenced during a study of T cells in Graves' hyperthyroidism and ophthalmopathy. The wider study: The authors collected peripheral blood at initial diagnosis, before any treatment.

RNA transcripts yielded amplified TCR beta CDR3 regions. With the HTBI primer set, the TCR CDR3 went through a first round of RT-PCR. One entry per CDR3 protein results from TCRdb running MiXCR on the multiplex PCR reads. The sample shows about 740,000 distinct CDR3 sequences, about 14% of them seen only once. This clonotype was counted at least ten times. Its antigen is unknown. Overall study findings and caveats: A median approximately 6.5 months before onset, the model predicted ophthalmopathy.

The authors took PBMCs from over 8.5 ml fresh peripheral blood. The clonotype was recovered from a woman aged 18 to 35 with Graves' hyperthyroidism. The sample taken for sequencing was blood.

The CDR3 nucleotides read TGTGCCAGCTCAGGCGAGGGCAATCAGCCCCAGCATTTT. This codes for CASSGEGNQPQHF. The J gene is TRBJ1-5, the V gene TRBV18; D is undetermined. The V gene's germline CDR1 is KGHSH and CDR2 LQKENI. This CDR3 spans 13 amino acids. Trimming took 5 bases from V and 2 from J, leaving 7 bases between them.